The present entry profiles one T cell receptor (beta chain) with its context. Per the original data handling: Reference gene primer amplification in the assay estimated nucleated cell counts. The protocol was immunoSEQ multiplex PCR, while the TCRdb copy is restricted to in-frame clones and leaves out a portion. V and J calls and clone size follow that table, whereas D and trimming were derived from the DNA. The table lists 50,000 to 65,000 clones, around four fifths of them singletons. CDR1 and CDR2 (germline): MNHNS, SASEGT. V shed 2 bases and J 6 bases; nucleotides not matched to a gene: 3. The CDR3 extends over 13 amino acids. This sample is part of a study of blood T cell repertoires in COVID-19.

J is TRBJ1-2 and V is TRBV6-1; 7 nucleotides align to TRBD1. The TCR was taken from a man aged 65 to 79 with acute or convalescent COVID-19. Sequenced: peripheral blood. CDR3 nucleotide sequence: TGTGCCAGCAGTGAATACAGGGGCAATGGCTACACCTTC. Translation: CASSEYRGNGYTF.